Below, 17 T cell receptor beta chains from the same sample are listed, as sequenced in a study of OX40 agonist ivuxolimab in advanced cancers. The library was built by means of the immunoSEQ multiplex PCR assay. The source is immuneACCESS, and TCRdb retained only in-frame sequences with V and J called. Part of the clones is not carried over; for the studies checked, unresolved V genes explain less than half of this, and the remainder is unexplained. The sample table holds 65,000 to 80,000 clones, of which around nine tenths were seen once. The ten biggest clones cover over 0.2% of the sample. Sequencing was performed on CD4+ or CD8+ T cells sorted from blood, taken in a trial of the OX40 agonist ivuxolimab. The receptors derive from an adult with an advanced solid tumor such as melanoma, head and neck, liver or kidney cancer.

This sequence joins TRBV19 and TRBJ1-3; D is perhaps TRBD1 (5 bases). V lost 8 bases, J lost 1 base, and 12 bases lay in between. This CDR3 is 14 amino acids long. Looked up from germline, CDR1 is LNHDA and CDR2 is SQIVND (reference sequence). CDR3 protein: CASRQQVSGNTIYF. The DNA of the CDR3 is TGTGCCAGTCGACAACAGGTGTCTGGAAACACCATATATTTT.

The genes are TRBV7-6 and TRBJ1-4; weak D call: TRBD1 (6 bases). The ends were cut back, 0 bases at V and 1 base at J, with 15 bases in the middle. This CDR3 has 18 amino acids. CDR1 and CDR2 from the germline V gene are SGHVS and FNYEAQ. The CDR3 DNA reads TGTGCCAGCAGCTTAGCGTTCCCCAGGGGTGGAACTAATGAAAAACTGTTTTTT. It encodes CASSLAFPRGGTNEKLFF.

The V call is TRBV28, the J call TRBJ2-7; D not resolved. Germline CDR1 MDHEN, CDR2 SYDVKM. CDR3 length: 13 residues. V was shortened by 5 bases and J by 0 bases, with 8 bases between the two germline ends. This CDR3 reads CASSPPPSYEQYF. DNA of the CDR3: TGTGCCAGCAGTCCCCCACCCTCCTACGAGCAGTACTTC.

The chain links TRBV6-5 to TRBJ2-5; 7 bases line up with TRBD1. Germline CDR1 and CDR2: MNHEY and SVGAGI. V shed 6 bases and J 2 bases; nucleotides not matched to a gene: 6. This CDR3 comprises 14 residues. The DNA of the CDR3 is TGTGCCAGCAGGCGACAGGGAATACAAGAGACCCAGTACTTC. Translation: CASRRQGIQETQYF.

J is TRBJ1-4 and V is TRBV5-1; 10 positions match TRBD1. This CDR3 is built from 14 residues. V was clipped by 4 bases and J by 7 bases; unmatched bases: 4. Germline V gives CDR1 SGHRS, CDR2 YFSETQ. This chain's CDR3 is CASSTDRGREKLFF. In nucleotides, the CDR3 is TGCGCCAGCAGCACAGACAGGGGGCGTGAAAAACTGTTTTTT.

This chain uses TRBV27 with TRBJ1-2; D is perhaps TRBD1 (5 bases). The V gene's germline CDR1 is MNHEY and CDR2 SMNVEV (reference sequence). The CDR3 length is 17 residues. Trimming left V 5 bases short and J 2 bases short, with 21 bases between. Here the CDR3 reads CASSPLSAGRLNYGYTF. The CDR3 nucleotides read TGTGCCAGCAGTCCCCTCTCGGCAGGGAGGTTGAACTATGGCTACACCTTC.

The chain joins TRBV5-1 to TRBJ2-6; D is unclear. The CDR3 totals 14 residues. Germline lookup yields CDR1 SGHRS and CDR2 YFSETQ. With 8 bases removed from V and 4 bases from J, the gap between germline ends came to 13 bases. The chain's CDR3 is CASETVPGANVLTF. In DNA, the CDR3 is TGCGCCAGTGAAACAGTTCCCGGGGCCAACGTCCTGACTTTC.

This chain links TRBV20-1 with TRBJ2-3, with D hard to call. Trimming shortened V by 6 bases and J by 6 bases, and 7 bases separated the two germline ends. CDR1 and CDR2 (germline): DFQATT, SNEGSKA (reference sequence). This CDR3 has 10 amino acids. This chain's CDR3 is CSAKSDTQYF. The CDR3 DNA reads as TGCAGTGCCAAGTCGGATACGCAGTATTTT.

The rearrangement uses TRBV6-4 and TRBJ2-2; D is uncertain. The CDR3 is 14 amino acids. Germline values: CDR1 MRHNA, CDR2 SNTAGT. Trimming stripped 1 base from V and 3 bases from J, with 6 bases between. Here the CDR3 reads CASSDYSYTGELFF. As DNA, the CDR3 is TGTGCCAGCAGTGACTACAGTTACACCGGGGAGCTGTTTTTT.

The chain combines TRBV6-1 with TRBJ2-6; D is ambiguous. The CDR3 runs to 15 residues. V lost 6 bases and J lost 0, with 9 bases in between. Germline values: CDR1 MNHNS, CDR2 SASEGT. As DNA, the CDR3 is TGTGCCAGCAGCCTTATTGCCTCTGGGGCCAACGTCCTGACTTTC. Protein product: CASSLIASGANVLTF.

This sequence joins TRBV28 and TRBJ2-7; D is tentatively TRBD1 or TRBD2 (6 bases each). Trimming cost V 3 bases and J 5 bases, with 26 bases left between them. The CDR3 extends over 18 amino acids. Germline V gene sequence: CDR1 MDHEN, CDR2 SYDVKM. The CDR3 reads CASSLRVGLSFGGHEQYF. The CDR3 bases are TGTGCCAGCAGTTTGAGGGTGGGTCTAAGTTTCGGGGGCCACGAGCAGTACTTC.

For the CDR3, the DNA is TGTGCCAGCAGCCCTGGACTAGCGGGAGAAGAGACCCAGTACTTC. It translates to CASSPGLAGEETQYF. The J gene is TRBJ2-5, the V gene TRBV27, with 13 bases lining up with TRBD2. V lost 6 bases to trimming and J lost 3 bases; unmatched junction nucleotides: 4. The germline CDR1 and CDR2 sequences are MNHEY and SMNVEV (reference sequence). CDR3 size: 15 residues.

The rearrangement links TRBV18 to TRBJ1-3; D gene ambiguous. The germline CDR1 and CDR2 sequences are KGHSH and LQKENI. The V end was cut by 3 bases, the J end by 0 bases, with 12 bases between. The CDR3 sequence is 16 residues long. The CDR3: CASSPSLMSSGNTIYF. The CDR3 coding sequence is TGTGCCAGCTCACCGTCACTTATGAGCTCTGGAAACACCATATATTTT.

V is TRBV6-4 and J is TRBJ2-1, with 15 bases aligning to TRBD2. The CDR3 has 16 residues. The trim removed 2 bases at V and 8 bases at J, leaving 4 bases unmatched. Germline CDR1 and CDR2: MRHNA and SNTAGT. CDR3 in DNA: TGTGCCAGCAGTGACGGACTAGCGGGAGGGCCTCATGAGCAGTTCTTC. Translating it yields CASSDGLAGGPHEQFF.

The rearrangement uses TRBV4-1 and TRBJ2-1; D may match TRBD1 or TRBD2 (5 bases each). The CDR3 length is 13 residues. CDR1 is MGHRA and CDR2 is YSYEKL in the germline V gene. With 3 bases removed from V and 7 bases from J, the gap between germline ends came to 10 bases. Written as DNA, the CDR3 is TGCGCCAGCAGCCACCCGGGGCGGAATGAGCAGTTCTTC. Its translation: CASSHPGRNEQFF.

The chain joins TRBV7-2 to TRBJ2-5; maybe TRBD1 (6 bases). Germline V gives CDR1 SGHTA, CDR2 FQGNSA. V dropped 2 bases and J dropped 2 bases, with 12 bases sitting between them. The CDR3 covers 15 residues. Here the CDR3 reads CASSLRFRGQETQYF. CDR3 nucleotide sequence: TGTGCCAGCAGCTTACGGTTCAGGGGTCAAGAGACCCAGTACTTC.

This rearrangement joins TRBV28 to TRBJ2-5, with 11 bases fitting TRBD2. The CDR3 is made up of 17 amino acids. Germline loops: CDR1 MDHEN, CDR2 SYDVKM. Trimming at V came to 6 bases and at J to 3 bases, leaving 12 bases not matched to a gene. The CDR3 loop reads CASSPTGTSGLKETQYF. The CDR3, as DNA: TGTGCCAGCAGCCCGACGGGGACTAGCGGACTAAAAGAGACCCAGTACTTC.